The rows below give T cell receptor beta chains drawn from one sample of a study of vaccination effects on CD4 cells after COVID-19. Their recognized antigens are unknown. The repertoire was sequenced with immunoSEQ multiplex PCR; TCRdb's copy has only in-frame clones and lacks some. The table has approximately 74,000 clones, roughly 73% seen once. The source material was CD4+ T cells from PBMCs cultured without peptide, sampled after COVID-19 vaccination. Receptors originate from a human donor who received a COVID-19 vaccine. Both conserved end residues are part of each CDR3. Fields, in order: CDR3 protein, CDR3 DNA, V gene, D gene, clone size, CDR3 length, J gene. A D gene is named only where the DNA matches it firmly. The listing skips clone size in some rows; elsewhere it reads once, few, many or a size class.

cdr3_aa: CASRDTGDTGELFF
cdr3_nt: TGCGCCAGCAGGGACACAGGGGACACCGGGGAGCTGTTTTTT
v_call: TRBV10-2
d_call: TRBD1
clone_size: few
cdr3_length: 14
j_call: TRBJ2-2

cdr3_aa: CASSYGGRTYGYTF
cdr3_nt: TGTGCCAGCAGTTACGGGGGACGGACTTATGGCTACACCTTC
v_call: TRBV6-5
d_call: NA
clone_size: few
cdr3_length: 14
j_call: TRBJ1-2

cdr3_aa: CASSSAGGLNTGELFF
cdr3_nt: TGTGCCAGCAGCTCCGCGGGGGGTTTGAACACCGGGGAGCTGTTTTTT
v_call: TRBV9
d_call: TRBD2
clone_size: NA
cdr3_length: 16
j_call: TRBJ2-2

cdr3_aa: CASSERETEAFF
cdr3_nt: TGTGCCAGCAGTGAGCGGGAAACTGAAGCTTTCTTT
v_call: TRBV2
d_call: NA
clone_size: NA
cdr3_length: 12
j_call: TRBJ1-1

cdr3_aa: CATSRDSFGGSLFGADTQYF
cdr3_nt: TGTGCCACCAGCAGAGATAGTTTCGGGGGTTCCCTCTTTGGCGCAGATACGCAGTATTTT
v_call: TRBV15
d_call: NA
clone_size: NA
cdr3_length: 20
j_call: TRBJ2-3

cdr3_aa: CASSLVRPSLGSPLHF
cdr3_nt: TGCGCCAGCAGCTTGGTTCGGCCGTCCTTGGGTTCACCCCTCCACTTT
v_call: TRBV5-1
d_call: NA
clone_size: NA
cdr3_length: 16
j_call: TRBJ1-6

cdr3_aa: CASSHSGTENEKLFF
cdr3_nt: TGTGCCAGCAGCCACTCCGGGACAGAAAATGAAAAACTGTTTTTT
v_call: TRBV4-2
d_call: TRBD1
clone_size: NA
cdr3_length: 15
j_call: TRBJ1-4

cdr3_aa: CASSLGRQGENSPLHF
cdr3_nt: TGTGCCAGCAGTTTAGGGAGGCAGGGCGAAAATTCACCCCTCCACTTT
v_call: TRBV27
d_call: NA
clone_size: NA
cdr3_length: 16
j_call: TRBJ1-6

cdr3_aa: CASSLGGLSNYGYTF
cdr3_nt: TGCGCCAGCAGCTTGGGGGGATTATCTAACTATGGCTACACCTTC
v_call: TRBV5-1
d_call: NA
clone_size: NA
cdr3_length: 15
j_call: TRBJ1-2

cdr3_aa: CASSAGTGGNTEAFF
cdr3_nt: TGTGCCAGCTCAGCCGGGACAGGGGGGAACACTGAAGCTTTCTTT
v_call: TRBV18
d_call: TRBD1
clone_size: few
cdr3_length: 15
j_call: TRBJ1-1

cdr3_aa: CASRGDISGTEAFF
cdr3_nt: TGCGCCAGCAGAGGGGACATCTCGGGCACTGAAGCTTTCTTT
v_call: TRBV5-1
d_call: NA
clone_size: NA
cdr3_length: 14
j_call: TRBJ1-1

cdr3_aa: CASSPRVNSENTEAFF
cdr3_nt: TGTGCCAGCTCACCTCGTGTTAACTCCGAGAACACTGAAGCTTTCTTT
v_call: TRBV18
d_call: NA
clone_size: NA
cdr3_length: 16
j_call: TRBJ1-1

cdr3_aa: CATSEPRGQSYGYTF
cdr3_nt: TGTGCCACCAGTGAACCGAGGGGGCAGAGCTATGGCTACACCTTC
v_call: TRBV24-1
d_call: TRBD1
clone_size: NA
cdr3_length: 15
j_call: TRBJ1-2

cdr3_aa: CASSLERGGQHEQFF
cdr3_nt: TGTGCCAGCAGCTTAGAGCGGGGGGGCCAGCATGAGCAGTTCTTC
v_call: TRBV7-3
d_call: TRBD2
clone_size: few
cdr3_length: 15
j_call: TRBJ2-1

cdr3_aa: CASSNPGQGSYNEQFF
cdr3_nt: TGTGCCAGCAGTAACCCGGGACAGGGTAGCTACAATGAGCAGTTCTTC
v_call: TRBV6-6
d_call: TRBD1
clone_size: once
cdr3_length: 16
j_call: TRBJ2-1

cdr3_aa: CASSPRQGRGTDTQYF
cdr3_nt: TGTGCCAGCTCACCGCGACAGGGTAGGGGCACAGATACGCAGTATTTT
v_call: TRBV18
d_call: TRBD1
clone_size: NA
cdr3_length: 16
j_call: TRBJ2-3

cdr3_aa: CASSRDSSGANVLTF
cdr3_nt: TGTGCCAGCAGCCGTGACTCCTCTGGGGCCAACGTCCTGACTTTC
v_call: TRBV7-3
d_call: NA
clone_size: NA
cdr3_length: 15
j_call: TRBJ2-6

cdr3_aa: CASSPRVTDDSPLHF
cdr3_nt: TGTGCCAGCTCACCACGGGTCACAGATGACTCACCCCTCCACTTT
v_call: TRBV18
d_call: NA
clone_size: NA
cdr3_length: 15
j_call: TRBJ1-6

cdr3_aa: CASSLMGGGTEAFF
cdr3_nt: TGTGCCAGCAGCTTAATGGGGGGAGGGACTGAAGCTTTCTTT
v_call: TRBV7-2
d_call: NA
clone_size: NA
cdr3_length: 14
j_call: TRBJ1-1

cdr3_aa: CASSLKPAGLFSPLHF
cdr3_nt: TGTGCCAGCAGCTTAAAGCCCGCAGGGTTATTCTCACCCCTCCACTTT
v_call: TRBV7-3
d_call: NA
clone_size: NA
cdr3_length: 16
j_call: TRBJ1-6

cdr3_aa: CASGRQGGNTEAFF
cdr3_nt: TGCGCCAGCGGACGACAGGGGGGGAACACTGAAGCTTTCTTT
v_call: TRBV5-1
d_call: TRBD1
clone_size: NA
cdr3_length: 14
j_call: TRBJ1-1

cdr3_aa: CASSSGQSYGYTF
cdr3_nt: TGTGCCAGCTCATCGGGACAGAGCTATGGCTACACCTTC
v_call: TRBV18
d_call: TRBD1
clone_size: NA
cdr3_length: 13
j_call: TRBJ1-2

cdr3_aa: CASIDRKSRTNEKLFF
cdr3_nt: TGCGCCAGCATCGACAGAAAGAGTAGAACTAATGAAAAACTGTTTTTT
v_call: TRBV10-2
d_call: NA
clone_size: NA
cdr3_length: 16
j_call: TRBJ1-4